This T cell receptor (beta chain) was obtained from a study of T cells in Graves' hyperthyroidism and ophthalmopathy. Study details: Before treatment of any kind, peripheral blood was taken at initial diagnosis.

This CDR3 contains 14 residues. Germline values: CDR1 SNHLY, CDR2 FYNNEI. Trimming pared 6 bases from V and 3 bases from J, leaving 13 bases between. This clonotype was counted at least ten times. Graves' hyperthyroidism qualified as stable when ophthalmopathy did not progress within 18 months. Diagnosis of hyperthyroidism was new in patients aged 18 to 65, and its duration was under 2 months. The authors took PBMCs from over 8.5 ml fresh peripheral blood. Using RNA transcripts as the source, TCR beta CDR3 regions were amplified. TCR CDR3 underwent first-round RT-PCR with the HTBI primer set. From the multiplex PCR reads, TCRdb called clonotypes with MiXCR, one entry per CDR3 protein. The table lists fewer than 400,000 distinct CDR3 sequences, 20% to 30% of them singletons.

This receptor was identified in a man aged 45-65 years with Graves' hyperthyroidism. The sequencing sample was made of blood. V gene TRBV2 combines with J gene TRBJ2-3; D is possibly TRBD2 (5 bases). Here the CDR3 DNA reads TGTGCCAGCAGGAGTCGCTCGGGGACAGATACGCAGTATTTT. Its translation is CASRSRSGTDTQYF.